This is a list of T cell receptor beta chains from one sample in a study of blood T cell repertoires in COVID-19. Clones were read by immunoSEQ multiplex PCR, and TCRdb kept only the in-frame ones, dropping some. The table lists roughly 250,000 clones, approximately 91% of them singletons. The sample consisted of peripheral blood. Every receptor here comes from a man aged 25 to 40 with COVID-19, enrolled during active disease. The CDR3 runs from the conserved cysteine through the conserved F or W. The order of the fields is D gene, J gene, V gene, CDR3 protein. A D gene is named only where the DNA matches it firmly.

TRBD1,TRBJ2-7,TRBV5-1,CASARDRDYEQYF
TRBD2,TRBJ2-7,TRBV10-3,CATLGTSGGPSSYEQYF
-,TRBJ2-5,TRBV7-6,CASSSNQGETQYF
-,TRBJ1-1,TRBV5-1,CASTPSGGGTEAFF
-,TRBJ1-1,TRBV25-1,CASRLGLNTEAFF
-,TRBJ1-6,TRBV27,CASSLSIGDGNSPLHF
-,TRBJ2-7,TRBV6-5,CASSFALSGHSYEQYF
-,TRBJ2-1,TRBV6-5,CASSYDGSSSYNEQFF
-,TRBJ1-1,TRBV5-1,CASSSDSYMNTEAFF
-,TRBJ1-6,TRBV19,CASSPSPGGSSPLHF
-,TRBJ1-1,TRBV6-5,CASSYAKNTEAFF
-,TRBJ2-5,TRBV7-7,CASSPDRGETQYF
TRBD1,TRBJ1-3,TRBV30,CAWSDEGQGDSGNTIYF
TRBD2,TRBJ2-1,TRBV15,CATSYLAGAYNEQFF
TRBD1,TRBJ1-5,TRBV5-5,CASSLATPRQGFSNQPQHF
-,TRBJ1-2,TRBV6-5,CASSYQGYGYTF
TRBD1,TRBJ1-4,TRBV19,CASSSGEGGPNEKLFF
-,TRBJ1-6,TRBV2,CASSDEPERSSYNSPLHF
TRBD1,TRBJ2-7,TRBV12-3/TRBV12-4,CASSRDSSYEQYF
-,TRBJ1-2,TRBV5-4,CASSIQGTYGYTF
-,TRBJ1-3,TRBV10-3,CAISERVSSGNTIYF
TRBD1,TRBJ1-4,TRBV7-9,CASSITGTGDEKLFF
TRBD1,TRBJ1-6,TRBV27,CASSPAGQGYSPLHF
TRBD1,TRBJ2-5,TRBV15,CATSRNDILQGAGETQYF
-,TRBJ1-4,TRBV4-1,CASSQNRDTRVATNEKLFF
TRBD2,TRBJ2-1,TRBV5-4,CASSLVAGGLYNEQFF
-,TRBJ2-1,TRBV5-1,CASSLAGGPENEQFF
-,TRBJ1-1,TRBV4-2,CASSQDLNGNTEAFF
TRBD1,TRBJ1-6,TRBV6-6,CASSITGDDSPLHF
-,TRBJ1-5,TRBV7-9,CASSFPGDNQPQHF
-,TRBJ2-5,TRBV19,CASSRTGGGVGETQYF
TRBD2,TRBJ2-1,TRBV7-9,CASSLVLAGEHEQFF
-,TRBJ2-1,TRBV5-1,CASSLGGGEQFF
-,TRBJ1-2,TRBV7-2,CASSLFDSYGYTF
-,TRBJ2-5,TRBV29-1,CSADTPEGYQETQYF
-,TRBJ2-7,TRBV4-1,CASSQVYRTYEQYF
-,TRBJ2-1,TRBV27,CASSFGWRNDEQFF
-,TRBJ1-4,TRBV7-9,CASSYDSTHEKLFF
-,TRBJ1-5,TRBV19,CASSNTGMEQPQHF
-,TRBJ1-4,TRBV2,CASSPQGTNEKLFF